Below are 12 T cell receptor beta chains sequenced from a single sample in a study of blood T cells in healthy people across ages. It was with a sample-barcoded 5' primer and a J-beta primer mix that a second PCR of roughly 7 to 12 cycles was run. TCRdb called the 5' RACE reads again in MiXCR, with one record for every CDR3 protein. The table includes approximately 800,000 distinct CDR3 sequences, about 25% detected once. This same sample was also part of a study on T cells of mothers and their children.

Material for sequencing was blood. These receptors originate from a boy under 18 in good health.

The chain links TRBV28 to TRBJ1-4; weak D call: TRBD1 (5 bases). V gave up 6 bases and J gave up 1 base, with 15 bases separating them. Per the germline V gene, CDR1 is MDHEN and CDR2 is SYDVKM. CDR3 length: 16 residues. In DNA, the CDR3 is TGTGCCAGCAGCCCCGGGACCCTAAGAACTAATGAAAAACTGTTTTTT. The encoded protein is CASSPGTLRTNEKLFF. Variable domain in full (rest from reference TRBV28 and TRBJ1-4): DVKVTQSSRYLVKRTGEKVFLECVQDMDHENMFWYRQDPGLGLRLIYFSYDVKMKEKGDIPEGYSVSREKKERFSLILESASTNQTSMYLCASSPGTLRTNEKLFFGSGTQLSVL.

Concerning this clonotype itself: A read error may account for a junction end that differs from germline. The CDR3 DNA sequence: TGTGCCAGCAGTTTATCGGCAGCCCTTAATGAAAAACTGTTCTTT. Translation: CASSLSAALNEKLFF. This chain links TRBV28 with TRBJ1-4, with D uncertain. The germline CDR1 and CDR2 sequences are MDHEN and SYDVKM. This CDR3 is built from 15 residues.

The V gene is TRBV7-2, the J gene TRBJ1-4, with D unclear. The germline V gene encodes CDR1 SGHTA and CDR2 FQGNSA. CDR3 length equals 13 residues. Trimming pared 4 bases from V and 4 bases from J, leaving 7 bases between. The DNA for the CDR3 is TGTGCCAGCAGCTGGCAGAGTAATGAAAAACTGTTTTTT. It encodes CASSWQSNEKLFF.

A few counts support this clonotype. V is TRBV20-1 and J is TRBJ2-1, with D tentatively TRBD1 or TRBD2 (5 bases each). The CDR3 loop spans 12 amino acids. Germline-derived CDR1 and CDR2 are DFQATT and SNEGSKA (reference sequence). Between the trimmed V and J ends, which lost 4 bases and 9 bases, there was a span of 13 bases. The CDR3 here is CSATQTGTEQFF. The CDR3 DNA reads as TGCAGTGCTACCCAGACCGGGACTGAGCAGTTCTTC.

This clonotype was counted between two and nine times. The J gene is TRBJ2-3, the V gene TRBV12-3 or TRBV12-4; D is ambiguous. The V gene lost 1 base and the J gene lost 10 bases, with 6 bases spanning the gap. The CDR3 is made up of 11 amino acids. CDR3 bases: TGTGCCAGCAGTTTAGACCAATCGCAGTATTTT. Protein product: CASSLDQSQYF.

The rearrangement links TRBV10-3 to TRBJ2-2, with TRBD2 matching 14 bases. Per the germline V gene, CDR1 is ENHRY and CDR2 is SYGVKD. This CDR3 is 16 amino acids long. Trimming cost V 6 bases and J 3 bases; bases outside gene matches: 3. CDR3 nucleotide sequence: TGTGCCATCAGGAAGGGACTAGCGGGAGACACCGGGGAGCTGTTTTTT. Translating it yields CAIRKGLAGDTGELFF.

The rearrangement uses TRBV7-9 and TRBJ1-1; TRBD1 aligns across 9 bases. J gave up 1 base and V 5 bases, and 5 bases lay outside the gene matches. CDR3 length: 15 amino acids. CDR1 is SEHNR, CDR2 FQNEAQ, per germline (reference sequence). The CDR3, as DNA: TGTGCCAGCAGCACAAACAGGGGGCGGAACACTGAAGCTTTCTTT. Its protein is CASSTNRGRNTEAFF. The complete variable domain, with remaining parts taken from reference TRBV7-9 and TRBJ1-1, reads DTGVSQNPRHKITKRGQNVTFRCDPISEHNRLYWYRQTLGQGPEFLTYFQNEAQLEKSRLLSDRFSAERPKGSFSTLEIQRTEQGDSAMYLCASSTNRGRNTEAFFGQGTRLTVV.

J is TRBJ1-2 and V is TRBV7-9; 7 nucleotides align to TRBD1. The CDR3 sequence is 15 residues long. V was pared by 1 base and J by 11 bases, with 13 bases of the junction left unmatched. Germline loops: CDR1 SEHNR, CDR2 FQNEAQ (reference sequence). The CDR3 region is CASSLVGPGQTSYTF. CDR3 DNA: TGTGCCAGCAGCTTAGTAGGACCGGGACAGACCTCTTACACCTTC.

The chain uses TRBV7-9 and TRBJ2-5; 8 bases line up with TRBD1. Germline CDR1 and CDR2: SEHNR and FQNEAQ (reference sequence). The CDR3 has 15 amino acids. V lost 1 base, J lost 0 bases, and 1 base stayed unmatched. This CDR3 reads CASSLGDRYQETQYF. DNA for the CDR3: TGTGCCAGCAGCTTAGGGGACAGGTACCAAGAGACCCAGTACTTC.

The genes are TRBV4-2 and TRBJ2-1; 9 bases fit TRBD2. The last part of the DNA fits TRBJ2-7 better; the J call may be wrong. Germline CDR1 LGHNA, CDR2 YNFKEQ. The CDR3 has 15 amino acids. Here the CDR3 DNA reads TGTGCCAGCAGCCAAGGACTAGCGGACCTCTACGAGCAGTACTTC. This gives the protein CASSQGLADLYEQYF.

The V call is TRBV5-1, the J call TRBJ2-1, with D possibly being TRBD2 (5 bases). Germline-derived CDR1 and CDR2 are SGHRS and YFSETQ. The CDR3 is 16 amino acids. V dropped 6 bases and J dropped 0 bases, with 16 bases sitting between them. CDR3 loop: CASNQHRDSSYNEQFF. CDR3 bases: TGCGCCAGCAACCAACACCGGGATAGCTCCTACAATGAGCAGTTCTTC.

This chain connects TRBV7-2 to TRBJ2-6; no definite D call. CDR3 length equals 18 residues. The germline gives CDR1 SGHTA, CDR2 FQGNSA. Between the trimmed V and J ends, which lost 2 bases and 0 bases, there was a span of 14 bases. The CDR3 coding sequence is TGTGCCAGCAGCTTAATTCTAGGTGGATCCTCTGGGGCCAACGTCCTGACTTTC. This gives the protein CASSLILGGSSGANVLTF.